A selection of T cell receptor beta chains follows, all from one sample in a study of regulatory T cells in long-lasting Graves disease. TCRdb processed the multiplex PCR reads anew with MiXCR; each CDR3 protein has one entry. The sample contains 450,000 or so distinct CDR3 sequences, about a fifth of which appear only once. The sample consisted of peripheral blood mononuclear cells (PBMCs), taken when the disease was refractory, from a patient treated with antithyroid drugs. The receptors were sampled from a female donor with Graves disease. Both conserved end residues are part of each CDR3. A D gene is named only where the DNA matches it firmly. A row's size may be missing; if present it is once, few, many or a size class.

V gene	J gene	D gene	CDR3 length	clone size	CDR3 protein	CDR3 DNA
TRBV7-2	TRBJ1-3	-	15	-	CASSLVTNSGNTIYF	TGTGCCAGCAGCTTAGTCACAAACTCTGGAAACACCATATATTTT
TRBV4-1	TRBJ1-2	-	14	-	CASSQNDPLYGYTF	TGCGCCAGCAGCCAAAACGACCCACTCTATGGCTACACCTTC
TRBV3-1	TRBJ1-2	-	14	many	CASSRLQGKNGYTF	TGTGCCAGCAGCCGTCTCCAGGGGAAGAACGGCTACACCTTC
TRBV5-1	TRBJ2-4	TRBD2	16	-	CASSLVTSGNKNIQYF	TGCGCCAGCAGCTTGGTGACTAGCGGGAACAAAAACATTCAGTACTTC
TRBV6-1	TRBJ1-5	TRBD1	14	many	CASRGTGEAQPQHF	TGTGCCAGCAGGGGTACAGGGGAGGCTCAGCCCCAGCATTTT
TRBV15	TRBJ1-5	-	15	-	CATSRDPTTNQPQHF	TGTGCCACCAGCAGAGATCCCACAACAAATCAGCCCCAGCATTTT
TRBV6-1	TRBJ2-2	-	12	many	CASARFTGELFF	TGTGCCAGCGCCAGGTTCACCGGGGAGCTGTTTTTT
TRBV6-1	TRBJ1-1	-	13	many	CASRDGLVTEAFF	TGTGCCAGCAGGGACGGGCTTGTAACTGAAGCTTTCTTT
TRBV20-1	TRBJ1-1	-	12	-	CSARPSHTEAFF	TGCAGTGCCCGCCCTTCTCACACTGAAGCTTTCTTT
TRBV20-1	TRBJ2-3	TRBD2	17	-	CSAIRRENSLGTDTQYF	TGCAGTGCTATACGGCGGGAGAATTCGTTAGGAACAGATACGCAGTATTTT
TRBV27	TRBJ1-6	-	15	many	CASSFKQPYNSPLHF	TGTGCCAGCAGTTTCAAACAGCCCTATAATTCACCCCTCCACTTT
TRBV19	TRBJ2-7	-	14	-	CASRYKRDSYEQYF	TGTGCCAGTAGATATAAAAGGGACTCCTACGAGCAGTACTTC
TRBV6-1	TRBJ2-7	-	13	many	CASSTSGDYEQYF	TGTGCCAGCAGTACCTCCGGGGACTACGAGCAGTACTTC
TRBV2	TRBJ1-2	-	15	many	CASRSLRDTNYGYTF	TGTGCCAGCAGGTCCCTCCGGGACACTAACTATGGCTACACCTTC
TRBV19	TRBJ1-3	-	14	-	CASHRLQTGNTIYF	TGTGCCAGCCACCGCTTACAGACTGGAAACACCATATATTTT
TRBV27	TRBJ2-7	-	13	many	CASGGSPSYEQYF	TGTGCCAGCGGGGGATCCCCCTCCTACGAGCAGTACTTC
TRBV6-1	TRBJ2-5	-	16	many	CASSNRDVGYQETQYF	TGTGCCAGCAGTAACCGGGACGTAGGCTACCAAGAGACCCAGTACTTC
TRBV28	TRBJ1-2	-	13	many	CASRTGLSYGYTF	TGTGCCAGCAGGACAGGCCTGTCCTATGGCTACACCTTC
TRBV28	TRBJ1-2	-	18	many	CASSLRRGASLFYYGYTF	TGTGCCAGCAGTCTCCGGAGGGGCGCCAGCCTCTTTTACTATGGCTACACCTTC
TRBV19	TRBJ2-5	TRBD2	16	few	CASSNPWTSGRETQYF	TGTGCCAGTAGTAACCCTTGGACTAGCGGGCGGGAGACCCAGTACTTC
TRBV7-9	TRBJ1-4	-	15	many	CASSLAAPTNEKLFF	TGTGCCAGCAGCTTAGCAGCTCCAACTAATGAAAAACTGTTTTTT
TRBV6-5	TRBJ2-1	TRBD2	14	-	CASSFAGADNEQFF	TGTGCCAGCAGTTTCGCGGGAGCTGACAATGAGCAGTTCTTC
TRBV20-1	TRBJ2-7	-	12	-	CSARDVASEQYF	TGCAGTGCTAGAGATGTCGCAAGCGAGCAGTACTTC
TRBV3-1	TRBJ1-1	-	13	many	CASSQGHGTEAFF	TGTGCCAGCAGCCAAGGGCATGGCACTGAAGCTTTCTTT
TRBV5-5	TRBJ2-6	-	17	few	CASSLTPNRAGANVLTF	TGTGCCAGCAGCTTGACGCCGAACAGGGCAGGGGCCAACGTCCTGACTTTC
TRBV27	TRBJ2-5	TRBD2	15	few	CASRRTSGSKETQYF	TGTGCCAGCAGAAGAACTAGCGGGAGTAAGGAGACCCAGTACTTC
TRBV29-1	TRBJ2-2	TRBD2	14	-	CSVPASGNTGELFF	TGCAGCGTCCCTGCTAGCGGTAACACCGGGGAGCTGTTTTTT
TRBV2	TRBJ1-1	-	14	many	CASSLDLMNTEAFF	TGTGCCAGCAGCCTCGATCTTATGAACACTGAAGCTTTCTTT
TRBV9	TRBJ2-7	-	13	many	CASSVVGSSEQYF	TGTGCCAGCAGCGTAGTCGGATCTAGCGAGCAGTACTTC
TRBV28	TRBJ2-3	TRBD2	15	-	CASSPKTSGTDTQYF	TGTGCCAGCAGTCCAAAGACTAGCGGCACAGATACGCAGTATTTT
TRBV12-3/TRBV12-4	TRBJ2-7	TRBD1	21	many	CASSLLLSSGQATTYSYEQYF	TGTGCCAGCAGCCTACTACTTAGCTCGGGACAGGCAACCACTTATTCCTACGAGCAGTACTTC
TRBV11-2	TRBJ1-6	TRBD1	13	many	CASRQTGDSPLHF	TGTGCCAGCAGACAAACAGGGGACTCACCCCTCCACTTT
TRBV19	TRBJ2-2	-	14	-	CASRGSFGTGELFF	TGTGCCAGTCGCGGTAGCTTCGGGACCGGGGAGCTGTTTTTT
TRBV7-2	TRBJ2-7	TRBD2	17	few	CASSSTLVNLAGEGQYF	TGTGCCAGCAGCTCCACCCTCGTGAATCTAGCGGGGGAGGGGCAGTACTTC
TRBV2	TRBJ2-7	-	12	many	CASKELAYEQYF	TGTGCCAGCAAGGAACTAGCCTACGAGCAGTACTTC
TRBV12-3/TRBV12-4	TRBJ2-7	TRBD2	19	many	CASSLIRTSGRPDSYEQYF	TGTGCCAGCAGTTTAATACGGACTAGCGGGAGGCCCGACTCCTACGAGCAGTACTTC
TRBV11-2	TRBJ2-2	-	15	-	CASSFGAPRAGELFF	TGTGCCAGCAGCTTCGGGGCACCGAGGGCCGGGGAGCTGTTTTTT
TRBV5-4	TRBJ1-2	TRBD1	12	-	CATSQGGYGYTF	TGTGCCACCTCGCAGGGGGGCTATGGCTACACCTTC
TRBV10-3	TRBJ2-7	-	13	-	CASGPRDPYEQYF	TGTGCCAGTGGACCCCGGGATCCCTACGAGCAGTACTTC
TRBV30	TRBJ1-1	-	13	many	CAWRPTGSTEAFF	TGTGCCTGGAGACCTACAGGGAGCACTGAAGCTTTCTTT
TRBV30	TRBJ2-7	-	12	-	CAWAGLSYEQYF	TGTGCCTGGGCGGGACTCTCTTACGAGCAGTACTTC
TRBV7-8	TRBJ2-7	-	14	many	CASSLEALGYEQYF	TGTGCCAGCAGCTTAGAGGCGCTAGGGTACGAGCAGTACTTC
TRBV6-1	TRBJ1-2	-	11	many	CASSAGPGYTF	TGTGCCAGCAGTGCTGGTCCTGGCTACACCTTC
TRBV11-2	TRBJ1-2	-	14	many	CASSLDPGRYGYTF	TGTGCCAGCAGCTTAGATCCAGGGCGCTATGGCTACACCTTC